The clone carrying this T cell receptor beta chain has just one count. As yet, its antigen is unknown. Per germline, CDR1 SGHAT and CDR2 FQDESV (reference sequence). Trimming removed 5 bases at V and 0 bases at J, with 8 bases between. This CDR3 is 14 amino acids long. The sample comes from a study of T cell responses to AZD1222 COVID-19 vaccine. Study findings and constraints: A rise in Spike-specific TCR breadth and depth followed two AZD1222 doses. Most donors were white British and more were female, and clonal diversity was possibly underestimated. CD4 TCRs associated with vaccination spanned spike, dominating at 160-218 and 743-854. Reportedly, close to half of spike-specific TCRs are directed against unmutated variant regions.

Profiled with immunoSEQ multiplex PCR; TCRdb holds only in-frame clones, not every one. Here the sample spans about 110,000 clones, around 94% being singletons. The TCR originated in an adult in good health. This chain uses TRBV11-1 with TRBJ1-3; D is possibly TRBD1 (5 bases). Sequenced here: peripheral blood, sampled on day 0 of AZD1222 vaccination. CDR3 in amino acids: CASSRTFSGNTIYF. CDR3 in DNA: TGTGCCAGCAGCCGGACATTCTCTGGAAACACCATATATTTT.